This section outlines one TCR beta chain sequence together with its context. This clone's antigen is unknown. No much larger clone exists at a distance of one base, and base qualities are not known. This record comes from a study of cytomegalovirus exposure and HLA in healthy donors (dated by TCRdb to 2016 to 2017). Study-wide context: An earlier analysis of around 600 of the donors reported approximately 300 Gb of sequence data and 117 million unique TCR beta sequences from 190 million or so T cells. Using immunosequencing, the study profiled T cell repertoires from some 670 subjects and related those repertoires to cytomegalovirus serostatus. The study was designed to test whether signatures of past pathogen exposure could be identified by cataloging public T cell receptors. Besides the first cohort of approximately 710 subjects, a separate validation cohort made up of 90 to 150 different subjects was used. High-throughput TCR immunosequencing, statistical association of individual TCRs with disease status, and machine learning were combined to predict cytomegalovirus infection status. A handful of DR-DQ haplotypes were handled as single units for association and clustering because linkage in the cohort was strong. Among almost 400 genotyped donors of the cohort, an average of about 240,000 unique TCR beta nucleotide sequences were sequenced per donor, 15% to 20% of them non-productive. Donor age, sex, ethnicity and CMV serostatus were collected together with the repertoire data. Roughly 300 gigabases of sequencing data and tens of millions of unique TCR sequences made up an early release that covered several hundred HLA-typed donors. HLA typing covered class I and class II loci at four-digit resolution. Typing coverage differed by locus: A, B, C, DRB1 and DQB1 were typed in roughly 620-630 donors, DQA1 in 522, DPA1 in around 580, and DPB1 in approximately 450. A later analysis re-examined previously published TCR beta repertoires from roughly 720 donors and added high-resolution HLA genotyping to investigate patterns of TCR occurrence. A later genetic analysis used genome-wide SNP genotypes for about 55% of the 666 donors, treating that subset as a discovery cohort. Every repertoire in the discovery cohort had been generated on one and the same sequencing platform. To decide whether each TCR beta V gene segment behaved as functional or pseudogenic, an earlier analysis of some 600 of the donors relied on high-throughput TCR beta sequencing. The later analysis used no new phenotypic data to find candidate immune exposures, relying instead on TCR beta sequences and their occurrence across donors. The genetic ancestry cluster associated with self-reported Caucasian donors included 70% to 85% of the approximately 400 genotyped donors. Study-wide findings and limitations: Because HLA typing was unavailable for some donors at each locus, only the typed subset was used in association tests. A later analysis found that most CMV-associated TCR beta chains appeared HLA-restricted, with HLA associations seemingly driven largely by CMV exposure. Sequencing depth was assumed to be roughly uniform across donors in the presence/absence analyses, though that assumption may not hold. While some public TCRs were present in many individuals, most TCR sequences turned up only very rarely across donors. In vitro tests confirmed that a few of the cytomegalovirus-associated TCR beta chains recognize cytomegalovirus antigens. Specific HLA alleles were associated with over 15,000 TCR beta sequences at a false discovery rate of 0.05 in a later analysis. A further reported finding was that TCR beta sequences accurately predicted the HLA-A and HLA-B alleles for most subjects in the first cohort. An association between a missense DCLRE1C variant and V-gene and J-gene trimming of TCR beta chains was found in a later genetic analysis and replicated in an independent cohort. In this cohort, only TCR beta chains were sequenced, and detectable features were limited by the absence of alpha or paired-chain data. Some 16 rarely observed V segments, including chromosome 9 orphons, were excluded from the earlier analysis of several hundred of the donors because counts were too low. For the cohort, immune exposure information was limited to CMV serostatus. A cluster of highly shared sequence variants was judged likely to be a technical artifact of the sequencing pipeline. A later analysis found that HLA-associated TCR beta chains were more clonally expanded and had lower generation probabilities than equally common non-associated chains. Correlated functional status among segregating V segments might reflect linkage disequilibrium, but an unknown experimental factor could not be ruled out. According to a later analysis, parvovirus B19, influenza, CMV and Epstein-Barr virus appeared linked to several top co-occurrence clusters. According to the authors, the approach could potentially be generalized to other disease states and immunological phenotypes. The classifier was reported to diagnose cytomegalovirus status with high specificity and sensitivity in both the original cohort and the validation cohort. A later analysis found that TCR association rates varied across HLA loci, with DRB1 alleles showing the most associated TCRs and HLA-C alleles the fewest. According to a later genetic analysis, donors in an Asian-associated ancestry cluster had fewer N-insertions in productive TCRs than the approximately 710-donor mean. A total of roughly 160 TCR beta chains were listed by the study as associated with cytomegalovirus. When HLA alleles, especially DR and DQ, strongly co-occurred, attributing TCR associations to individual alleles was difficult. Broadly in line with IMGT annotations, most TCR beta V segments showed up in productive rearrangements about 87% or about 30% of the time in an earlier analysis of around 600 of the donors.

The library was prepared using the immunoSEQ multiplex PCR assay. For the multiplex PCR, a mixture combining 60 forward primers for TCR Vbeta segments and 13 reverse primers for TCR Jbeta segments was used. A multiplex PCR assay on genomic DNA amplified the CDR3 region of rearranged TCR beta genes. The amplified TCR beta libraries were sequenced on the Illumina HiSeq System as 87-base-pair reads. In the authors' own workflow: In a later analysis, 70 million to 95 million unique TCR beta chains were counted across the 500 to 700 repertoires, and approximately 11 million of these chains were shared by at least two donors. A nearest-neighbor algorithm error-corrected the raw reads and collapsed the reads into unique sequences, merging closely related sequences to remove PCR and sequencing errors. V, D and J gene segments were assigned by aligning CDR3 sequences to IMGT reference sequences. For a sequence to be retained, a match of at least six nucleotides was required to both a V gene segment and a J gene segment. Rearrangements were classified as productive when the CDR3 lacked stop codons and remained in frame with V and J, and all other rearrangements were classified as non-productive. Following IMGT convention, CDR3 was defined as the stretch from the second conserved V-encoded cysteine up to the conserved J-encoded phenylalanine. In an earlier analysis of around 600 of the donors, sequences lacking an unambiguous match to a single V gene segment were excluded. An earlier analysis of some 610 of the donors called V segments functional above 56.7% productive rearrangements and segregating when the between-donor standard deviation exceeded 5%. A statistical classification framework was developed to diagnose cytomegalovirus status using the catalog of TCR beta chain sequences. A later analysis assigned V and J genes by comparing TCR nucleotide sequences with IMGT/GENE-DB human TR gene sequences. Using the TCRdist pipeline, a later analysis assigned CDR3 sequences along with most-parsimonious VDJ recombination scenarios. A later analysis defined each TCR beta chain by its CDR3 amino acid sequence plus V-gene family, and excluded reads lacking a unique V-gene family. In a later analysis, nearly 600 highly shared, low-generation-probability nucleotide sequences were removed to address suspected cross-contamination and a sequencing artifact. In a later analysis, a clonal expansion index was calculated for each public chain from normalized within-repertoire ranks of inferred template counts. Generation probabilities in a later analysis came from a VDJ recombination model fitted to out-of-frame rearrangements, and those results were checked against IGoR. In a later analysis, TCR-TCR, TCR-HLA and TCR-CMV co-occurrence was scored with hypergeometric tests, and a repertoire-size bias correction was applied to TCR pairs. In a later analysis, false discovery rates were estimated by permuting HLA or CMV assignments 20 times. A later analysis grouped co-occurring TCRs with DBSCAN, adding TCRdist sequence similarity when clustering within HLA-allele-positive subsets. For co-occurrence clustering, repertoires with fewer than 30,000 or more than 120,000 public chains were excluded, along with several repertoires with anomalous nucleotide sharing. Imported from immuneACCESS, the table was reduced by TCRdb to in-frame sequences with V and J called. These copies leave out some clones; in studies compared against another copy, an unresolved V gene accounts for under half, and the cause of the remainder is not known. That table supplies the V and J calls and clone size; D and trimming were determined from the DNA. The sample has roughly 84,000 clones on record, about 78% of them singletons. The biggest ten clones account for 5.5% of the sample.

The cohort comprised 550 to 700 healthy bone marrow donors. Cohort members were all nominally healthy when sampled, although unrecorded immune exposures were likely present. The donor was CMV seropositive and was included in the group of 250 to 350 seropositive cohort members. Each donor provided a peripheral blood sample, and peripheral blood mononuclear cells were used for TCR beta sequencing. The Qiagen DNeasy Blood Extraction Kit was used to extract genomic DNA from the blood cell samples. The sample comprised PBMCs. This TCR derives from a male donor in good health and CMV-seropositive.

The CDR3 protein sequence reads: CASSLYRGGGNQPQHF. The nucleotide sequence is TGTGCCAGCAGTTTATACAGGGGAGGTGGCAATCAGCCCCAGCATTTT. The sequence joins TRBV2 to TRBJ1-5; 7 of the junction bases match TRBD1. CDR1 and CDR2 are read off the germline V gene as SNHLY and FYNNEI. The CDR3 numbers 16 residues from cysteine through phenylalanine. Only the CDR3 part of the read is kept: 48 bases, read in frame from the first base. The V end gives up 5 bases and the J end 2 bases, leaving 9 bases in the junction not matched to a gene.